The T cell receptor (beta chain) described here comes from a study of vaccination effects on CD4 cells after COVID-19. Study-wide findings and caveats: Whether induced by infection or by vaccine, clones showed marked clonal contraction late after vaccination. Within healthy vaccinees, only 1 of 255 vaccine-induced clones displayed cross-reactivity with common cold coronaviruses.

For this clone: What it binds is not known.

Libraries were prepared by immunoSEQ multiplex PCR; TCRdb keeps only in-frame clonotypes and omits some of them. Of around 19,000 clones listed, over 65% were seen once; the top ten hold approximately 8.5%. Expansion of antigen-specific CD4+ T cells with viral peptide pools was carried out by the ViraFEST assay before sequencing. The culture ran for 10 days, and then CD4+ T cells were isolated. All vaccine recipients tested negative for nucleocapsid antibodies and had never contracted SARS-CoV-2 infection. The germline V gene has CDR1 MNHEY and CDR2 SMNVEV (reference sequence). Trimming cost V 10 bases and J 5 bases, with 20 bases left between them. There are 14 residues in the CDR3.

This TCR was sampled from a human donor who received a COVID-19 vaccine. The input for sequencing was CD4+ T cells from PBMCs cultured with HCoV-NL63 spike peptides, taken before COVID-19 vaccination. The chain is built from TRBV27 and TRBJ1-2, with D maybe TRBD1 (6 bases). CDR3 sequence reads: CATRSGGVLYGYTF. The CDR3 DNA sequence: TGTGCCACCCGCTCGGGGGGCGTTTTGTATGGCTACACCTTC.